A selection of T cell receptor beta chains follows, all from one sample in a study of immune evolution from preneoplasia to lung adenocarcinoma. This table comes from immunoSEQ multiplex PCR, and its TCRdb copy is limited to in-frame clones, with some not included. The sample records 30,000 to 45,000 clones, under 85% being singletons. Sequencing input: FFPE invasive lung adenocarcinoma tissue. The receptors come from a person aged 60 to 70 with lung adenocarcinoma. The CDR3 runs from the conserved cysteine through the conserved F or W. The D gene is left open where the match is weak. Clone size is not always given. Where it is, it says once, few, many or a class for expanded clones.

clone_size: .; v_call: TRBV18; j_call: TRBJ2-1; d_call: TRBD1; cdr3_aa: CASSPELTGGKQFF; cdr3_nt: TGTGCCAGCTCACCTGAACTTACAGGGGGGAAGCAGTTCTTC
clone_size: .; v_call: TRBV7-2; j_call: TRBJ2-7; d_call: .; cdr3_aa: CASSQGQWRVSYEQYF; cdr3_nt: TGTGCCAGCAGCCAAGGACAGTGGAGGGTATCCTACGAGCAGTACTTC
clone_size: .; v_call: TRBV29-1; j_call: TRBJ2-1; d_call: .; cdr3_aa: CSVGLSSYNEQFF; cdr3_nt: TGCAGCGTGGGGTTAAGCTCCTACAATGAGCAGTTCTTC
clone_size: .; v_call: TRBV28; j_call: TRBJ1-5; d_call: .; cdr3_aa: CASRESNQPQHF; cdr3_nt: TGTGCCAGCAGGGAAAGCAATCAGCCCCAGCATTTT
clone_size: medium-sized; v_call: TRBV14; j_call: TRBJ1-2; d_call: .; cdr3_aa: CASSQVNSGYTF; cdr3_nt: TGTGCCAGCAGCCAAGTAAATTCTGGCTACACCTTC
clone_size: .; v_call: TRBV5-4; j_call: TRBJ2-1; d_call: TRBD2; cdr3_aa: CASSPGAGDFYNEQFF; cdr3_nt: TGTGCCAGCAGCCCTGGGGCGGGAGATTTCTACAATGAGCAGTTCTTC
clone_size: .; v_call: TRBV5-6; j_call: TRBJ2-1; d_call: TRBD1; cdr3_aa: CASSLVDRVDNEQFF; cdr3_nt: TGTGCCAGCAGCCTCGTGGACAGGGTAGACAATGAGCAGTTCTTC
clone_size: .; v_call: TRBV2; j_call: TRBJ2-1; d_call: TRBD1; cdr3_aa: CAGSGTGGLSEQFF; cdr3_nt: TGTGCCGGCTCCGGGACAGGGGGTTTAAGTGAGCAGTTCTTC
clone_size: .; v_call: TRBV6-5; j_call: TRBJ2-2; d_call: .; cdr3_aa: CVSSYGPTGELFF; cdr3_nt: TGTGTCAGCAGTTACGGACCGACCGGGGAGCTGTTTTTT
clone_size: few; v_call: TRBV7-8; j_call: TRBJ2-3; d_call: TRBD2; cdr3_aa: CASSPSGSGLTQYF; cdr3_nt: TGTGCCAGCAGCCCTAGCGGGAGCGGTCTTACGCAGTATTTT
clone_size: .; v_call: TRBV11-3; j_call: TRBJ1-3; d_call: .; cdr3_aa: CASSVDGGFSGNTIYF; cdr3_nt: TGTGCCAGCAGCGTGGACGGTGGGTTCTCTGGAAACACCATATATTTT
clone_size: .; v_call: TRBV28; j_call: TRBJ2-5; d_call: .; cdr3_aa: CASSLSDSSQETQYF; cdr3_nt: TGTGCCAGCAGTTTATCGGACAGTTCTCAAGAGACCCAGTACTTC
clone_size: .; v_call: TRBV4-1; j_call: TRBJ2-1; d_call: TRBD2; cdr3_aa: CASSQAEGLAGRVYNEQFF; cdr3_nt: TGCGCCAGCAGCCAAGCCGAGGGACTAGCGGGAAGGGTGTACAATGAGCAGTTCTTC
clone_size: .; v_call: TRBV7-7; j_call: TRBJ2-2; d_call: .; cdr3_aa: CASSLASSGELFF; cdr3_nt: TGTGCTAGCAGCTTAGCTAGTTCCGGGGAGCTGTTTTTT
clone_size: .; v_call: TRBV9; j_call: TRBJ2-3; d_call: .; cdr3_aa: CASSRTPGGSDTQYF; cdr3_nt: TGTGCCAGCAGCCGTACTCCCGGAGGTTCAGATACGCAGTATTTT
clone_size: .; v_call: TRBV7-8; j_call: TRBJ2-1; d_call: TRBD2; cdr3_aa: CASSLARAGGSNEQFF; cdr3_nt: TGTGCCAGCAGCTTAGCGAGGGCGGGAGGAAGCAATGAGCAGTTCTTC
clone_size: many; v_call: TRBV10-3; j_call: TRBJ1-2; d_call: .; cdr3_aa: CAISETPTGTSGYTF; cdr3_nt: TGTGCCATCAGTGAGACCCCGACAGGTACTAGTGGCTACACCTTC
clone_size: .; v_call: TRBV6-4; j_call: TRBJ2-3; d_call: TRBD2; cdr3_aa: CASSDLAGGTTDTQYF; cdr3_nt: TGTGCCAGCAGTGACTTAGCGGGAGGGACCACAGATACGCAGTATTTT
clone_size: .; v_call: TRBV5-1; j_call: TRBJ2-7; d_call: TRBD1; cdr3_aa: CASKPLTGPYEQYF; cdr3_nt: TGCGCCAGCAAACCCCTGACAGGGCCCTACGAGCAGTACTTC
clone_size: .; v_call: TRBV7-2; j_call: TRBJ2-1; d_call: TRBD1; cdr3_aa: CASSLGKGGYEQFF; cdr3_nt: TGTGCCAGCAGCTTAGGTAAAGGGGGCTATGAGCAGTTCTTC
clone_size: .; v_call: TRBV5-1; j_call: TRBJ2-2; d_call: TRBD2; cdr3_aa: CASSLVAGENTGELFF; cdr3_nt: TGCGCCAGCAGCTTGGTGGCGGGGGAGAACACCGGGGAGCTGTTTTTT
clone_size: .; v_call: TRBV19; j_call: TRBJ2-2; d_call: .; cdr3_aa: CASTLSGLAGELFF; cdr3_nt: TGTGCCAGTACTCTTTCGGGGTTGGCCGGGGAGCTGTTTTTT
clone_size: .; v_call: TRBV27; j_call: TRBJ2-6; d_call: .; cdr3_aa: CATKTGSSGANVLTF; cdr3_nt: TGTGCCACCAAGACAGGCTCTTCTGGGGCCAACGTCCTGACTTTC
clone_size: few; v_call: TRBV21-1; j_call: TRBJ2-2; d_call: .; cdr3_aa: CASSKRWEEQNTGELFF; cdr3_nt: TGTGCCAGCAGCAAACGGTGGGAGGAACAAAACACCGGGGAGCTGTTTTTT
clone_size: .; v_call: TRBV2; j_call: TRBJ1-5; d_call: .; cdr3_aa: CASSEQGGQPQHF; cdr3_nt: TGTGCCAGCAGTGAACAGGGAGGTCAGCCCCAGCATTTT
clone_size: once; v_call: TRBV7-9; j_call: TRBJ1-4; d_call: .; cdr3_aa: CASSFYGFATNEKLFF; cdr3_nt: TGTGCCAGCAGCTTTTACGGATTTGCAACTAATGAAAAACTGTTTTTT
clone_size: .; v_call: TRBV30; j_call: TRBJ1-5; d_call: .; cdr3_aa: CAWGGRGNQPQHF; cdr3_nt: TGTGCCTGGGGGGGACGGGGGAATCAGCCCCAGCATTTT
clone_size: few; v_call: TRBV7-2; j_call: TRBJ1-4; d_call: .; cdr3_aa: CASSSSGTEPNEKLFF; cdr3_nt: TGTGCCAGCAGCTCCTCCGGGACCGAGCCTAATGAAAAACTGTTTTTT
clone_size: .; v_call: TRBV5-4; j_call: TRBJ2-3; d_call: TRBD2; cdr3_aa: CASSPGTSVDTQYF; cdr3_nt: TGTGCCAGCAGCCCAGGGACTAGCGTAGATACGCAGTATTTT
clone_size: .; v_call: TRBV6-5; j_call: TRBJ2-2; d_call: .; cdr3_aa: CASGQRDTGELFF; cdr3_nt: TGTGCCAGCGGTCAGCGGGACACCGGGGAGCTGTTTTTT
clone_size: once; v_call: TRBV29-1; j_call: TRBJ2-1; d_call: .; cdr3_aa: CSVARGTYNEQFF; cdr3_nt: TGCAGCGTTGCCAGGGGAACTTACAATGAGCAGTTCTTC
clone_size: few; v_call: TRBV6-1; j_call: TRBJ1-5; d_call: .; cdr3_aa: CASSAEISNQPQHF; cdr3_nt: TGTGCCAGCAGTGCAGAAATAAGCAATCAGCCCCAGCATTTT
clone_size: .; v_call: TRBV9; j_call: TRBJ1-1; d_call: .; cdr3_aa: CASSPAVTDNTMNTEAFF; cdr3_nt: TGTGCCAGCAGCCCGGCTGTGACTGACAATACCATGAACACTGAAGCTTTCTTT
clone_size: .; v_call: TRBV30; j_call: TRBJ1-5; d_call: .; cdr3_aa: CAWSVTGLSNQPQHF; cdr3_nt: TGTGCCTGGAGTGTGACAGGTCTTAGCAATCAGCCCCAGCATTTT
clone_size: .; v_call: TRBV28; j_call: TRBJ2-1; d_call: TRBD2; cdr3_aa: CAIGTSRYNEQFF; cdr3_nt: TGTGCCATCGGGACTAGCCGCTACAATGAGCAGTTCTTC
clone_size: .; v_call: TRBV5-4; j_call: TRBJ1-5; d_call: .; cdr3_aa: CASSYGGGSNQPQHF; cdr3_nt: TGTGCCAGCAGCTACGGGGGCGGAAGCAATCAGCCCCAGCATTTT
clone_size: .; v_call: TRBV5-1; j_call: TRBJ2-3; d_call: TRBD1; cdr3_aa: CASSLGGQGTDTQYF; cdr3_nt: TGCGCCAGCAGCCTAGGGGGACAGGGAACAGATACGCAGTATTTT
clone_size: .; v_call: TRBV2; j_call: TRBJ2-1; d_call: .; cdr3_aa: CASSEYGLNEQFF; cdr3_nt: TGTGCCAGCAGTGAATATGGCCTTAATGAGCAGTTCTTC
clone_size: .; v_call: TRBV2; j_call: TRBJ1-1; d_call: .; cdr3_aa: CASKRGGLSEAFF; cdr3_nt: TGTGCCAGCAAGAGGGGGGGGTTGAGTGAAGCTTTCTTT
clone_size: .; v_call: TRBV21-1; j_call: TRBJ2-5; d_call: .; cdr3_aa: CASSKADRTRETQYF; cdr3_nt: TGTGCCAGCAGCAAAGCGGACAGGACGCGGGAGACCCAGTACTTC
clone_size: few; v_call: TRBV11-2; j_call: TRBJ2-5; d_call: .; cdr3_aa: CASSTQETQYF; cdr3_nt: TGTGCCAGCAGTACCCAAGAGACCCAGTACTTC
clone_size: .; v_call: TRBV15; j_call: TRBJ2-5; d_call: .; cdr3_aa: CATSRDRGEQETQYF; cdr3_nt: TGTGCCACCAGCAGAGATCGCGGGGAACAAGAGACCCAGTACTTC
clone_size: .; v_call: TRBV5-1; j_call: TRBJ1-4; d_call: .; cdr3_aa: CASSLGRGTNEKLFF; cdr3_nt: TGCGCCAGCAGCTTGGGGAGGGGAACTAATGAAAAACTGTTTTTT
clone_size: .; v_call: TRBV4-2; j_call: TRBJ1-4; d_call: TRBD1; cdr3_aa: CASSRRTGDNEKLFF; cdr3_nt: TGTGCCAGCAGCCGCCGGACAGGGGATAATGAAAAACTGTTTTTT
clone_size: once; v_call: TRBV7-6; j_call: TRBJ2-2; d_call: .; cdr3_aa: CASSSWTYTGELFF; cdr3_nt: TGTGCCAGCAGCTCCTGGACTTACACCGGGGAGCTGTTTTTT
clone_size: .; v_call: TRBV28; j_call: TRBJ2-1; d_call: TRBD2; cdr3_aa: CASSPSGRGAYNEQFF; cdr3_nt: TGTGCCAGCAGCCCCAGCGGGAGAGGGGCCTACAATGAGCAGTTCTTC
clone_size: few; v_call: TRBV5-1; j_call: TRBJ2-1; d_call: .; cdr3_aa: CASSLESSGYNEQFF; cdr3_nt: TGCGCCAGCAGCTTGGAGTCCTCCGGCTACAATGAGCAGTTCTTC
clone_size: .; v_call: TRBV28; j_call: TRBJ1-5; d_call: .; cdr3_aa: CASSYSGALNQPQHF; cdr3_nt: TGTGCCAGCAGTTACTCAGGGGCCCTCAATCAGCCCCAGCATTTT
clone_size: .; v_call: TRBV7-9; j_call: TRBJ1-1; d_call: TRBD1; cdr3_aa: CASSQYGTVFTEAFF; cdr3_nt: TGTGCCAGCAGTCAATATGGGACAGTGTTCACTGAAGCTTTCTTT
clone_size: medium-sized; v_call: TRBV5-1; j_call: TRBJ1-5; d_call: .; cdr3_aa: CASSWDGNQPQHF; cdr3_nt: TGCGCCAGCAGCTGGGACGGCAATCAGCCCCAGCATTTT
clone_size: .; v_call: TRBV7-2; j_call: TRBJ1-5; d_call: .; cdr3_aa: CASTLRGASYPDQPQHF; cdr3_nt: TGTGCCAGCACCCTCCGGGGGGCCAGTTATCCCGATCAGCCCCAGCATTTT
clone_size: .; v_call: TRBV28; j_call: TRBJ1-4; d_call: TRBD1; cdr3_aa: CASSSPGQGPEKLFF; cdr3_nt: TGTGCCAGCAGTTCTCCGGGACAGGGGCCAGAAAAACTGTTTTTT
clone_size: .; v_call: TRBV6-5; j_call: TRBJ1-2; d_call: .; cdr3_aa: CASSYSRDYGYTF; cdr3_nt: TGTGCCAGCAGTTACTCTCGGGATTATGGCTACACCTTC
clone_size: .; v_call: TRBV27; j_call: TRBJ2-3; d_call: TRBD1; cdr3_aa: CASSLLGTGSTDTQYF; cdr3_nt: TGTGCCAGCAGTTTATTAGGGACAGGGTCCACAGATACGCAGTATTTT
clone_size: .; v_call: TRBV12-5; j_call: TRBJ2-3; d_call: .; cdr3_aa: CASGLVGSATDTQYF; cdr3_nt: TGTGCTAGTGGTTTGGTTGGTAGCGCCACAGATACGCAGTATTTT
clone_size: .; v_call: TRBV6-5; j_call: TRBJ1-1; d_call: .; cdr3_aa: CASSPGWGLNTEAFF; cdr3_nt: TGTGCCAGCAGCCCCGGGTGGGGTTTGAACACTGAAGCTTTCTTT
clone_size: few; v_call: TRBV10-3; j_call: TRBJ2-5; d_call: .; cdr3_aa: CAISEGSMRGVQETQYF; cdr3_nt: TGTGCCATCAGTGAGGGTTCAATGAGGGGGGTACAAGAGACCCAGTACTTC
clone_size: .; v_call: TRBV5-1; j_call: TRBJ2-5; d_call: TRBD2; cdr3_aa: CASSLEGGRASETQYF; cdr3_nt: TGCGCCAGCAGCTTGGAAGGCGGGAGGGCCTCTGAGACCCAGTACTTC